A selection of T cell receptor beta chains follows, all from one sample in a study of blood T cell repertoires in COVID-19. The assay was immunoSEQ multiplex PCR, and TCRdb's table has in-frame clones only and misses some. The top ten clones hold around 12% of a sample with 75,000 to 90,000 clones, around 80% of them seen once. The sample was peripheral blood. Receptors originate from a woman aged 40 to 50 with active or convalescent COVID-19. Both conserved end residues are part of each CDR3. The order of the fields is V gene, clone size, D gene, J gene, CDR3 protein, CDR3 DNA. A D gene is named only where the DNA matches it firmly. Not every row has a clone size; where given, it reads once, few, many or a size class.

TRBV7-9	.	TRBD2	TRBJ2-1	CASSLASGGYNEQFF	TGTGCCAGCAGCTTAGCGAGCGGGGGGTACAATGAGCAGTTCTTC
TRBV7-2	.	TRBD2	TRBJ2-1	CASSPTSGRNEQFF	TGTGCCAGCAGCCCGACTAGCGGAAGAAATGAGCAGTTCTTC
TRBV7-9	.	TRBD1	TRBJ1-2	CASSPQGADYGYTF	TGTGCCAGCAGCCCACAGGGGGCGGACTATGGCTACACCTTC
TRBV28	.	TRBD2	TRBJ2-4	CASTPGRDPKNIQYF	TGTGCCAGCACCCCGGGGAGGGATCCCAAAAACATTCAGTACTTC
TRBV6-5	.	.	TRBJ1-5	CASSYSRGLFWPQHF	TGTGCCAGCAGTTACTCTCGAGGACTGTTTTGGCCCCAGCATTTT
TRBV7-2	.	TRBD2	TRBJ2-5	CASSLGGGVETQYF	TGTGCCAGCAGCTTGGGCGGGGGGGTTGAGACCCAGTACTTC
TRBV9	.	.	TRBJ1-2	CASSPQSNYGYTF	TGTGCCAGCAGCCCCCAGTCCAATTATGGCTACACCTTC
TRBV27	.	TRBD1	TRBJ2-3	CASSLSGRTGYTDTQYF	TGTGCCAGCAGTTTATCGGGGCGGACAGGGTACACAGATACGCAGTATTTT
TRBV28	once	.	TRBJ2-3	CASSFGEARIETDTQYF	TGTGCCAGCAGCTTTGGGGAGGCCAGAATTGAAACAGATACGCAGTATTTT
TRBV7-6	.	.	TRBJ1-6	CASSLGGHNSPLHF	TGTGCCAGCAGCTTAGGTGGCCATAATTCACCCCTCCACTTT
TRBV28	.	.	TRBJ1-2	CASIAGDASYGYTF	TGTGCCAGCATTGCAGGGGATGCTAGCTATGGCTACACCTTC
TRBV13	.	TRBD2	TRBJ2-7	CASSPLGTSGNYEQYF	TGTGCCAGCAGCCCCCTCGGGACTAGCGGGAACTACGAGCAGTACTTC
TRBV5-1	once	TRBD2	TRBJ2-1	CASRQGLAAPKYYNEQFF	TGCGCCAGCAGGCAGGGACTAGCGGCCCCTAAGTACTACAATGAGCAGTTCTTC
TRBV18	.	.	TRBJ2-5	CASSTGTKETQYF	TGTGCCAGCTCTACCGGGACAAAAGAGACCCAGTACTTC
TRBV5-1	once	TRBD1	TRBJ2-1	CASSQGQGTYNEQFF	TGCGCCAGCAGCCAGGGACAGGGGACCTACAATGAGCAGTTCTTC
TRBV28	.	.	TRBJ1-2	CASSKSVRASGYTF	TGTGCCAGCAGTAAGTCGGTGAGGGCATCTGGCTACACCTTC
TRBV9	few	.	TRBJ2-3	CASSVTRMGTDTQYF	TGTGCCAGCAGCGTCACTAGGATGGGCACAGATACGCAGTATTTT
TRBV27	.	TRBD1	TRBJ1-2	CASSPGQGALNYGYTF	TGTGCCAGCAGTCCAGGACAGGGGGCGCTTAACTATGGCTACACCTTC
TRBV3-1/TRBV3-2	.	TRBD1	TRBJ2-5	CASSQAHRGLQETQYF	TGTGCCAGCAGCCAAGCACACAGGGGGCTACAAGAGACCCAGTACTTC
TRBV6-5	.	.	TRBJ1-4	CASSTTAGTNEKLFF	TGTGCCAGCAGTACCACAGCAGGAACTAATGAAAAACTGTTTTTT
TRBV7-9	.	.	TRBJ1-2	CASSFDRFYTF	TGTGCCAGCAGCTTCGACAGGTTCTACACCTTC
TRBV7-7	.	TRBD1	TRBJ2-2	CASSPSTGSTGELFF	TGTGCCAGCAGCCCCTCGACAGGGAGCACCGGGGAGCTGTTTTTT
TRBV5-4	once	.	TRBJ1-1	CASSLGPDTEAFF	TGTGCCAGCAGCTTGGGTCCGGACACTGAAGCTTTCTTT
TRBV18	.	.	TRBJ1-5	CASSPGRDQPQHF	TGTGCCAGCTCACCGGGCAGAGATCAGCCCCAGCATTTT
TRBV20-1	once	TRBD1	TRBJ2-7	CSARTGVEQYF	TGCAGTGCGAGGACAGGGGTCGAGCAGTACTTC
TRBV4-3	.	TRBD2	TRBJ2-5	CASSRLAGEPSGTQYF	TGCGCCAGCAGCCGTTTAGCGGGAGAGCCTAGCGGGACCCAGTACTTC
TRBV6-6	.	.	TRBJ1-1	CASSYPSYMNTEAFF	TGTGCCAGCAGTTACCCCTCGTACATGAACACTGAAGCTTTCTTT
TRBV19	.	TRBD1	TRBJ2-5	CASSIWLDRGLETQYF	TGTGCCAGTAGTATTTGGTTGGATAGGGGGCTAGAGACCCAGTACTTC
TRBV6-5	.	TRBD1	TRBJ2-1	CASKGTGAYNEQFF	TGTGCCAGCAAGGGGACAGGGGCCTACAATGAGCAGTTCTTC
TRBV5-1	.	.	TRBJ2-5	CASSQTRPARETQYF	TGCGCCAGCAGCCAGACTCGACCGGCAAGGGAGACCCAGTACTTC
TRBV3-1/TRBV3-2	.	TRBD1	TRBJ1-2	CASSQARGGGYGYTF	TGTGCCAGCAGCCAAGCGAGAGGGGGCGGCTATGGCTACACCTTC
TRBV24-1	.	TRBD1	TRBJ1-2	CATSVGDRASSNYGYTF	TGTGCCACCAGTGTCGGGGACAGGGCCTCCTCTAACTATGGCTACACCTTC
TRBV5-1	.	TRBD2	TRBJ2-1	CASSLAYGLAFSEQFF	TGCGCCAGCAGCTTGGCCTACGGACTAGCGTTTAGTGAGCAGTTCTTC
TRBV6-5	few	.	TRBJ1-1	CASSSRAVMNTEAFF	TGTGCCAGCAGTTCGAGGGCAGTAATGAACACTGAAGCTTTCTTT
TRBV19	.	.	TRBJ2-1	CASSRRGNNNEQFF	TGTGCCAGTAGTCGGCGGGGAAATAACAATGAGCAGTTCTTC
TRBV7-2	.	.	TRBJ1-2	CASSLAAGTYGYTF	TGTGCCAGCAGCTTAGCGGCAGGAACGTATGGCTACACCTTC
TRBV6-6	few	TRBD2	TRBJ2-7	CASSGTSGRSYEQYF	TGTGCCAGCAGCGGGACTAGCGGGCGTTCCTACGAGCAGTACTTC
TRBV6-1	few	.	TRBJ1-2	CASSEDSYGYTF	TGTGCCAGCAGTGAAGACAGCTATGGCTACACCTTC
TRBV19	few	TRBD1	TRBJ1-3	CASSSRTGASSGNTIYF	TGTGCCAGTAGTTCCCGGACAGGGGCAAGCTCTGGAAACACCATATATTTT
TRBV7-2	.	TRBD2	TRBJ2-5	CASSLASGSIIETQYF	TGTGCCAGCAGCTTAGCTAGCGGGAGCATCATTGAGACCCAGTACTTC
TRBV9	.	.	TRBJ1-6	CASSGGWSYNSPLHF	TGTGCCAGCAGCGGAGGGTGGTCCTATAATTCACCCCTCCACTTT
TRBV11-3	.	TRBD1	TRBJ2-2	CASSLGSGTVNTGELFF	TGTGCCAGCAGCTTAGGATCCGGGACAGTTAACACCGGGGAGCTGTTTTTT
TRBV5-5	.	.	TRBJ2-7	CASQHRSYEQYF	TGTGCCAGCCAACACAGATCCTACGAGCAGTACTTC
TRBV7-2	.	TRBD2	TRBJ2-2	CASSRGLAGGELFF	TGTGCCAGCAGCCGCGGACTAGCTGGCGGGGAGCTGTTTTTT
TRBV27	.	TRBD2	TRBJ2-7	CASSSGLAGAGEQYF	TGTGCCAGCAGTAGCGGGCTAGCGGGAGCTGGCGAGCAGTACTTC
TRBV18	.	TRBD2	TRBJ2-2	CASSPRSGGNTEELFF	TGTGCCAGCTCACCAAGGAGCGGGGGAAACACCGAGGAGCTGTTTTTT
TRBV29-1	.	.	TRBJ1-1	CSVQGVVGTEAFF	TGCAGCGTTCAGGGTGTTGTAGGCACTGAAGCTTTCTTT
TRBV19	.	.	TRBJ1-2	CASTQTGYPGYTF	TGTGCCAGTACCCAAACAGGGTACCCCGGCTACACCTTC
TRBV13	.	TRBD2	TRBJ2-5	CASSFGTSGIQETQYF	TGTGCCAGCAGCTTCGGGACTAGCGGAATTCAAGAGACCCAGTACTTC
TRBV2	.	.	TRBJ1-3	CASSVRAVGGNTIYF	TGTGCCAGCAGTGTGAGGGCTGTAGGTGGAAACACCATATATTTT
TRBV10-3	.	.	TRBJ1-2	CAISESGIGQQAGYTF	TGTGCCATCAGTGAGTCAGGCATAGGTCAACAGGCTGGCTACACCTTC
TRBV28	.	.	TRBJ2-5	CATKQGWGKTQYF	TGTGCCACCAAACAGGGATGGGGTAAGACCCAGTACTTC
TRBV28	.	.	TRBJ2-2	CASRHGAGRTNTGELFF	TGTGCCAGCAGACATGGGGCGGGGCGAACGAACACCGGGGAGCTGTTTTTT
TRBV10-3	.	TRBD1	TRBJ1-6	CAIRPGQGNNSPLHF	TGTGCCATCAGGCCGGGACAGGGTAATAATTCACCCCTCCACTTT
TRBV28	.	.	TRBJ2-1	CASSLSRAGYNEQFF	TGTGCCAGCAGCCTCAGTAGGGCGGGCTACAATGAGCAGTTCTTC
TRBV15	once	TRBD2	TRBJ2-1	CATETSGHSSYNEQFF	TGTGCCACCGAGACTAGCGGGCATAGCTCCTACAATGAGCAGTTCTTC
TRBV12-1	once	.	TRBJ2-1	CARAGGSAPPYNEQFF	TGTGCCAGGGCTGGAGGGAGTGCGCCTCCCTACAATGAGCAGTTCTTC
TRBV7-3	.	TRBD2	TRBJ2-2	CASSLASGVTGELFF	TGTGCCAGCAGCTTAGCTAGCGGGGTTACCGGGGAGCTGTTTTTT